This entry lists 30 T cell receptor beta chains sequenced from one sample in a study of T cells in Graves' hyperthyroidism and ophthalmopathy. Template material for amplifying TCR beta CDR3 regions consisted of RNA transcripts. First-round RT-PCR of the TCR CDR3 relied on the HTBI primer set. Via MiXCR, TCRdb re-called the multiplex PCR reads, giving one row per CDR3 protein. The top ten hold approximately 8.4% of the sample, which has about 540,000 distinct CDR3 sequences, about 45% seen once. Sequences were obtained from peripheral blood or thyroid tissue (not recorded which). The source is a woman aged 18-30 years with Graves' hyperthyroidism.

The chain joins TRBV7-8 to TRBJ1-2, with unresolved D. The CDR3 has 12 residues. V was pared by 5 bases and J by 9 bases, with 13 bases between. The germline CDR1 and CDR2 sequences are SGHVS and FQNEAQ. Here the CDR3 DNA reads TGTGCCAGCAGCCACCGGACGGAGAGCTACACCTTC. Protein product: CASSHRTESYTF.

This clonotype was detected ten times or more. CDR3 nucleotide sequence: TGCAGTGCTAGCCAGGCAGCCACTGAAGCTTTCTTT. Translation gives CSASQAATEAFF. V and J are TRBV20-1 and TRBJ1-1; D not certain. Germline assignment: CDR1 DFQATT and CDR2 SNEGSKA (reference sequence). CDR3 length equals 12 residues. Trimming removed 3 bases at V and 4 bases at J, with 9 bases between.

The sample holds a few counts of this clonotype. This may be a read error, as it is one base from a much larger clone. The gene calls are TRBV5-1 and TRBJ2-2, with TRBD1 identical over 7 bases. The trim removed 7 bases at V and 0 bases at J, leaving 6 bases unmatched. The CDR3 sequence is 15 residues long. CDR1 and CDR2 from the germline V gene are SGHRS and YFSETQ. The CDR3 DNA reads TGCGCCAGCGCCCAAGGGGGCACGAACACCGGGGAGCTGTTTTTT. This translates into CASAQGGTNTGELFF.

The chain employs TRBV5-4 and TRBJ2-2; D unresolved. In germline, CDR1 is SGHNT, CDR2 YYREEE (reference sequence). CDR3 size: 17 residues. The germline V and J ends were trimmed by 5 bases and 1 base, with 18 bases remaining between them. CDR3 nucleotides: TGTGCCAGCAGTCAGAGAGGTGTGACTCTGAACACCGGGGAGCTGTTTTTT. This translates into CASSQRGVTLNTGELFF.

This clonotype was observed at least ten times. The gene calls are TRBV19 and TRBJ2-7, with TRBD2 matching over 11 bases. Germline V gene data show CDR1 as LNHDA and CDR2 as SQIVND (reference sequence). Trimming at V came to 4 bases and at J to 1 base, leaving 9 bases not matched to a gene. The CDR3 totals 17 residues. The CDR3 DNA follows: TGTGCCAGTAGTAAGACCGGACTAGCGGGTTTTTCCTACGAGCAGTACTTC. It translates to CASSKTGLAGFSYEQYF.

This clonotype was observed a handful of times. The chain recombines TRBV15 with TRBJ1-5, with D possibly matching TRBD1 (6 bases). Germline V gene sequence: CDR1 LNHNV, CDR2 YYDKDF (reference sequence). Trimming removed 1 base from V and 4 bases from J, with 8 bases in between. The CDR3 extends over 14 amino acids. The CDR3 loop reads CATSRGQDNQPQHF. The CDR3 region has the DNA TGTGCCACCAGCAGAGGACAGGATAATCAGCCCCAGCATTTT.

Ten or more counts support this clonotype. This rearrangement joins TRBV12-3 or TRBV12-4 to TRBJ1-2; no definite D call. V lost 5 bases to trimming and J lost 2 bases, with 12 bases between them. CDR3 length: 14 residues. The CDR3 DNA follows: TGTGCCAGCAGTCCTCGCGGCCTAAACTATGGCTACACCTTC. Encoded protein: CASSPRGLNYGYTF.

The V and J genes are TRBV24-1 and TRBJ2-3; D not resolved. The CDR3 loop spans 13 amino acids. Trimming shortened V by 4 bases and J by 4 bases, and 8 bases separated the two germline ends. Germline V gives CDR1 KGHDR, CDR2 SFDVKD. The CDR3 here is CATSEGRPDTQYF. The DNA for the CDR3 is TGTGCCACCAGTGAGGGTAGGCCAGATACGCAGTATTTT.

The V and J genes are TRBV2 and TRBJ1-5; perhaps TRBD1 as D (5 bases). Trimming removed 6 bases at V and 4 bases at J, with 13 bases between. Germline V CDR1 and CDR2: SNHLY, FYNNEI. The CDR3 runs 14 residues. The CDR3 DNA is TGTGCCAGCAGGATTGGGGCGTTAAATCAGCCCCAGCATTTT. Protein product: CASRIGALNQPQHF.

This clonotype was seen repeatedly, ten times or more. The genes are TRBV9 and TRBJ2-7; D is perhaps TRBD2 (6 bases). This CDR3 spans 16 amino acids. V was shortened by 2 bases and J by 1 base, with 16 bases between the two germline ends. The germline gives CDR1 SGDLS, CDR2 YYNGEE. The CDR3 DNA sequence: TGTGCCAGCAGCGTTGGGGCCGGCGGGGTATCCTACGAGCAGTACTTC. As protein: CASSVGAGGVSYEQYF.

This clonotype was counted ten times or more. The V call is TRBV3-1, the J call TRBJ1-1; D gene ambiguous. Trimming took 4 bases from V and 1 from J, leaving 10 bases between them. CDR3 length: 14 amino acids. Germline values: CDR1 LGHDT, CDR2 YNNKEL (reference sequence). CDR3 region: CASSLRSSNTEAFF. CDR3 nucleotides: TGTGCCAGCAGCCTAAGGTCTTCGAACACTGAAGCTTTCTTT.

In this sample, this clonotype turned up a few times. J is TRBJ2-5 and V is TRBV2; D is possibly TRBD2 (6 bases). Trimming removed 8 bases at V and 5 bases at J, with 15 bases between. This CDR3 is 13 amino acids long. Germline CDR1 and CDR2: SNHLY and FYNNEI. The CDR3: CASHLGGMETQYF. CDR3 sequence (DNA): TGTGCCAGCCACCTAGGAGGGATGGAGACCCAGTACTTC.

The chain's CDR3 is CASSQPFYGGGYEQYF. CDR3 coding DNA: TGCGCCAGCAGCCAGCCCTTCTACGGAGGGGGTTACGAGCAGTACTTC. The chain combines TRBV4-1 with TRBJ2-7; D is perhaps TRBD1 or TRBD2 (6 bases each). The V and J ends lost 3 bases and 4 bases respectively, with 19 bases between them. Germline-derived CDR1 and CDR2 are MGHRA and YSYEKL. The CDR3 covers 16 residues.

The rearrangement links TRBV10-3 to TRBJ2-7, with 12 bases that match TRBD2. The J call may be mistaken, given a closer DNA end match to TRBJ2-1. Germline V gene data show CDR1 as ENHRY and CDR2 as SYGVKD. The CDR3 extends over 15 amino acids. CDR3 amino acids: CAIRGTSGHGNEQFF. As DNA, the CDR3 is TGTGCCATCAGGGGGACTAGCGGGCATGGGAATGAGCAGTTCTTC.

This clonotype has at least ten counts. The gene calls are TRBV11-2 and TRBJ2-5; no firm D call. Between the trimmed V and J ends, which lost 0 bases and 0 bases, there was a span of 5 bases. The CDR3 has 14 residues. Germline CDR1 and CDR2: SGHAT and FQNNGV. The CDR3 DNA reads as TGTGCCAGCAGCTTAGAAGCTTACCAAGAGACCCAGTACTTC. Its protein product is CASSLEAYQETQYF.

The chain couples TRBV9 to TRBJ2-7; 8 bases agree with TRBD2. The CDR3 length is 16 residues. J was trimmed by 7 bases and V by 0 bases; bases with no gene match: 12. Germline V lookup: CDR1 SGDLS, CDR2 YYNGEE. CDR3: CASSVGDSGLVGEQYF. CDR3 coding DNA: TGTGCCAGCAGCGTAGGAGATTCGGGACTAGTAGGTGAGCAGTACTTC.

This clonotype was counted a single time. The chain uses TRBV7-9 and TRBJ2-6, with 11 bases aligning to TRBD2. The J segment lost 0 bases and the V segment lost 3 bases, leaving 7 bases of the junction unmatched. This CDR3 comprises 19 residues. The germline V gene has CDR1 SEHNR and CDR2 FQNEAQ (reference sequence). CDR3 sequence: CASSFPSGRSFSGANVLTF. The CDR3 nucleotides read TGTGCCAGCAGCTTCCCTAGCGGGAGGTCATTCTCTGGGGCCAACGTCCTGACTTTC.

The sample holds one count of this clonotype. CDR3 amino acids: CATATGSYGYTF. As DNA, the CDR3 is TGTGCCACCGCGACAGGGAGTTATGGCTACACCTTC. The chain uses TRBV15 and TRBJ1-2; 7 bases map to TRBD1. V shed 8 bases and J 5 bases; nucleotides not matched to a gene: 5. The CDR3 sequence is 12 residues long. Germline CDR1 is LNHNV and CDR2 is YYDKDF (reference sequence).

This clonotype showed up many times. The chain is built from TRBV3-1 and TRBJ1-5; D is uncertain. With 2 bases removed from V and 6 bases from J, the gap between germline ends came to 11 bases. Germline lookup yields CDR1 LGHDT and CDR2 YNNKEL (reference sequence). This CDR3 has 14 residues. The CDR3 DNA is TGTGCCAGCAGCCAATCCGGCCCCTCTCAGCCCCAGCATTTT. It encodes CASSQSGPSQPQHF.

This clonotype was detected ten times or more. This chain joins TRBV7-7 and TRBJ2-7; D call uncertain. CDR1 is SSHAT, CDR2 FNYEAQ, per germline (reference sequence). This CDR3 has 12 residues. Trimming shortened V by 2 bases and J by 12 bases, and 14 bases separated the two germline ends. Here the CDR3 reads CASSLPCSLWYF. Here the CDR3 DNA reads TGTGCCAGCAGCTTACCTTGTAGCCTATGGTACTTC.

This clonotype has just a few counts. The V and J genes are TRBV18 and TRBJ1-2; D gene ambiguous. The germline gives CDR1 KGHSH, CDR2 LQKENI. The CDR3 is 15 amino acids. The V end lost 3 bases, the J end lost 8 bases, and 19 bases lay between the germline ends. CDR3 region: CASSPTPGTTSGYTF. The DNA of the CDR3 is TGTGCCAGCTCACCCACCCCAGGTACAACTTCGGGCTACACCTTC.

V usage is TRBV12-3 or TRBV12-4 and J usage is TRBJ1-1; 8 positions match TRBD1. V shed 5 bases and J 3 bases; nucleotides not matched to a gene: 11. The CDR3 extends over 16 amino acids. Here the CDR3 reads CASSPRQGWGYTEAFF. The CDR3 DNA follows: TGTGCCAGCAGTCCCCGACAGGGGTGGGGCTACACTGAAGCTTTCTTT.

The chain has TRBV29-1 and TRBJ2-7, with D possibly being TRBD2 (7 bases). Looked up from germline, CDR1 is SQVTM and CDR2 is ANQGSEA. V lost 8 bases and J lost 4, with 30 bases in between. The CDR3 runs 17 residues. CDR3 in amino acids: CSSEGSGKTLGAYEQYF. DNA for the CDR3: TGCAGCAGTGAGGGGAGCGGGAAAACCCTGGGGGCATACGAGCAGTACTTC.

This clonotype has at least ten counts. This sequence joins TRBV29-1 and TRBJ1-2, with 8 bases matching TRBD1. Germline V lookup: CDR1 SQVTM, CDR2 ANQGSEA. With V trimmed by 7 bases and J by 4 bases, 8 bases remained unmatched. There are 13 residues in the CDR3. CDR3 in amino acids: CSASLQGVYGYTF. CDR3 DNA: TGCAGCGCCAGTCTACAGGGGGTCTATGGCTACACCTTC.

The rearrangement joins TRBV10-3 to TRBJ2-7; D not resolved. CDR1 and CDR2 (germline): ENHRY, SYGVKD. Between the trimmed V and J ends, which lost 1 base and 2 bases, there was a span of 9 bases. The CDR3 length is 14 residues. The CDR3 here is CAISELERAYEQYF. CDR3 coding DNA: TGTGCCATCAGTGAGTTGGAAAGGGCCTACGAGCAGTACTTC.

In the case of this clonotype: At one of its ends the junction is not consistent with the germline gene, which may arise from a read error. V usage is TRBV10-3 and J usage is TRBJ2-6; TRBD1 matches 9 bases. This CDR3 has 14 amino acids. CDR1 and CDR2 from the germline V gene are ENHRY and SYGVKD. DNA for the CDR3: TGTGCCATCAGTGTAGGGGACAGGGCCGACGTCCTGACTTTC. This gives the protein CAISVGDRADVLTF.

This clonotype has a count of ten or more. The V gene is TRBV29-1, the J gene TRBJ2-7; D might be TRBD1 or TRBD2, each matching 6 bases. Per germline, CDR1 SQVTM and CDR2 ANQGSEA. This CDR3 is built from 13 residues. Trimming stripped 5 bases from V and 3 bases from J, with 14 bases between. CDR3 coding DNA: TGCAGCGTTACAGGAGGGGGGCTCTACGAGCAGTACTTC. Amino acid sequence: CSVTGGGLYEQYF.

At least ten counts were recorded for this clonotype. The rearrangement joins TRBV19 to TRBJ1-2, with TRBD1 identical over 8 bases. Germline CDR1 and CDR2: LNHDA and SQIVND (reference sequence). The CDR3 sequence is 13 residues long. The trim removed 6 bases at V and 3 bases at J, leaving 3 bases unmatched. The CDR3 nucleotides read TGTGCCAGTAGCCGACAGGGGTACTATGGCTACACCTTC. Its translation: CASSRQGYYGYTF.

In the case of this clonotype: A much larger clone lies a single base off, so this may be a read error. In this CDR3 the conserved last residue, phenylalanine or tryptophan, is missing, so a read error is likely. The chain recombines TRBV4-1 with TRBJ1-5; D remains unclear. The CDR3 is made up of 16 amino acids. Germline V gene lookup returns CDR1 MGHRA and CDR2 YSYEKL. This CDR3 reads CASSQDTWVGNQPQHL. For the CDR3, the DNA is TGTGCCAGCAGCCAAGATACGTGGGTTGGAAATCAGCCCCAGCATCTT.

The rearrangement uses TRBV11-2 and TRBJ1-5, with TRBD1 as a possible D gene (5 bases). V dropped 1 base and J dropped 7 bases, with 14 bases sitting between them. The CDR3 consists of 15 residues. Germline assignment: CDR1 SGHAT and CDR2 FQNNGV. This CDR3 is CASSLGLGELQPQHF. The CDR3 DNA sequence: TGTGCCAGCAGCTTAGGTCTGGGGGAACTCCAGCCCCAGCATTTT.